This T cell receptor (beta chain) was found in a study of OX40 agonist ivuxolimab in advanced cancers. At the level of the study: The patients received agonistic anti-OX40 (CD134) antibody ivuxolimab. Dose-escalation patients suffered from hepatocellular carcinoma, melanoma, renal cell or head and neck cancer. Eligibility admitted prior anti-PD-1, anti-PD-L1 or anti-CTLA-4 therapy; 35% to 40% had some.

This clone was detected only a few times. The CDR3 is 17 residues long. CDR1 and CDR2 from the germline V gene are SGHTA and FQGNSA. Trimming shortened V by 3 bases and J by 4 bases, and 19 bases separated the two germline ends. The repertoire was sequenced with immunoSEQ multiplex PCR; TCRdb's copy has only in-frame clones and lacks some. The sample has tens of thousands of clones, over 80% seen once. This receptor was taken from an adult with an advanced solid tumor such as melanoma, head and neck, liver or kidney cancer. The chain employs TRBV7-2 and TRBJ1-3, with a tentative D call TRBD1 (6 bases). Source: CD4+ or CD8+ T cells sorted from blood, taken in a trial of the OX40 agonist ivuxolimab. DNA for the CDR3: TGTGCCAGCAGCTTTATGGGGGGGCAGGCCCCCGGAAACACCATATATTTT. Amino acid sequence: CASSFMGGQAPGNTIYF.